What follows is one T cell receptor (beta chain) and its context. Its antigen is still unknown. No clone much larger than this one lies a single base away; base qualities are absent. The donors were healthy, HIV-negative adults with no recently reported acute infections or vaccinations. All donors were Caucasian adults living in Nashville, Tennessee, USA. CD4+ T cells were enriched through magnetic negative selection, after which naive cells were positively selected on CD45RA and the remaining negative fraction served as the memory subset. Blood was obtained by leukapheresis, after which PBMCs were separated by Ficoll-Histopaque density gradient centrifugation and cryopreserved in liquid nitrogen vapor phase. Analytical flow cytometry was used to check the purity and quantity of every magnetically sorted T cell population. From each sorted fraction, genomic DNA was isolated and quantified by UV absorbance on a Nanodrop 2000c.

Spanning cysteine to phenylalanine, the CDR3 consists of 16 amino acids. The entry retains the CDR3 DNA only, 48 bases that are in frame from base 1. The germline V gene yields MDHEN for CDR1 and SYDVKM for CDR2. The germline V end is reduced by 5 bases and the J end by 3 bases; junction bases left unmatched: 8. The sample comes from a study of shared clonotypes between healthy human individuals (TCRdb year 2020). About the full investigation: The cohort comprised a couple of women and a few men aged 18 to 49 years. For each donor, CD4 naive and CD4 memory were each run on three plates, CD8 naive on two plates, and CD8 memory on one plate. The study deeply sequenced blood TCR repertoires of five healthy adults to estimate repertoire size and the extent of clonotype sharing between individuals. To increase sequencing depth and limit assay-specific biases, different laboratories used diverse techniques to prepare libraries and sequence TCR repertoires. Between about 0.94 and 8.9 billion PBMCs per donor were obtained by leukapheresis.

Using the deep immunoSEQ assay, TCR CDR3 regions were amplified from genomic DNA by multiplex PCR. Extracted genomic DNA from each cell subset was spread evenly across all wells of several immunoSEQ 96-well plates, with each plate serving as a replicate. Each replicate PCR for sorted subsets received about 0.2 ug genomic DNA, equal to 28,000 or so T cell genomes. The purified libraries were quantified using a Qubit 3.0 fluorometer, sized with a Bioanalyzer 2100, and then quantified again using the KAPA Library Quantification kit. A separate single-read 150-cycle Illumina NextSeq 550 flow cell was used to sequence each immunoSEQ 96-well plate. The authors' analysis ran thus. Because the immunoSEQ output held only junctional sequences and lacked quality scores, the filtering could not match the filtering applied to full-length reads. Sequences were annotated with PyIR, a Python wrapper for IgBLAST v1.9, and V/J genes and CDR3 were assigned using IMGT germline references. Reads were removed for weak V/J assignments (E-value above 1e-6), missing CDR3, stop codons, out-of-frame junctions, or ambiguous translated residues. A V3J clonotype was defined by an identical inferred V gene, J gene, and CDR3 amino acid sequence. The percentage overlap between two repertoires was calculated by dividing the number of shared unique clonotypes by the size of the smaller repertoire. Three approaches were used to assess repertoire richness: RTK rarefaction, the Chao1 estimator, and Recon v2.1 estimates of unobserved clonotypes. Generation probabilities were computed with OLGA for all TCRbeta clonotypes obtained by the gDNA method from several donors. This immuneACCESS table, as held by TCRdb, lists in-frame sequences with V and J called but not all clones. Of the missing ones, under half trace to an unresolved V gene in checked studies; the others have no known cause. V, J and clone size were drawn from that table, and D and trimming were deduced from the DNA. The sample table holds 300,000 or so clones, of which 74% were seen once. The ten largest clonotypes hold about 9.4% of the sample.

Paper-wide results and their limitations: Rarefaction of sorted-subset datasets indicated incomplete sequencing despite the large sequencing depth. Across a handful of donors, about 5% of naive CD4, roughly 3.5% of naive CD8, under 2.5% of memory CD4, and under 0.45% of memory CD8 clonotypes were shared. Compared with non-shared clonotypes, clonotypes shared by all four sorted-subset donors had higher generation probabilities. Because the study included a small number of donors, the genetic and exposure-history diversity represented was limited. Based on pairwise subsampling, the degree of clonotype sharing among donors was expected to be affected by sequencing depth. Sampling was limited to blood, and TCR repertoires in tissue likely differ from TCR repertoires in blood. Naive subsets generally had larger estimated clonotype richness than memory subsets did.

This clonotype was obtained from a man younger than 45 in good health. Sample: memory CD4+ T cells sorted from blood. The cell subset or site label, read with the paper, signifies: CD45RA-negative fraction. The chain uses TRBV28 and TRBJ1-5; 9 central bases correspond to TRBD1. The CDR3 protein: CASSPPTGGPNQPQHF. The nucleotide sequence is TGTGCCAGCAGTCCCCCGACAGGGGGTCCCAATCAGCCCCAGCATTTT.